The 26 T cell receptor beta chains presented below share a single source sample, sequenced in a study of blood T cell repertoires in COVID-19. TCRdb's copy holds only in-frame clones and misses some; the assay was immunoSEQ multiplex PCR. Among 200,000 to 300,000 clones listed, around nine tenths were seen once. Sequencing was performed on peripheral blood. The origin of the receptors is a man in his forties or fifties who had recovered from COVID-19.

The rearrangement uses TRBV6-4 and TRBJ1-2; TRBD1 is a possible D gene (5 bases). CDR3 length: 13 residues. Germline V gives CDR1 MRHNA, CDR2 SNTAGT. V dropped 2 bases and J dropped 6 bases, with 10 bases sitting between them. CDR3 bases: TGTGCCAGCAGTGACACCTCAGGGAATGGCTACACCTTC. Translating it yields CASSDTSGNGYTF.

The chain has TRBV4-3 and TRBJ2-7; 7 bases line up with TRBD1. The CDR3 extends over 15 amino acids. The J segment lost 0 bases and the V segment lost 3 bases, leaving 5 bases of the junction unmatched. Germline-derived CDR1 and CDR2 are LGHNA and YSLEER. The CDR3 is CASSHGTATSYEQYF. CDR3 bases: TGCGCCAGCAGCCATGGGACAGCCACCTCCTACGAGCAGTACTTC.

The chain uses TRBV4-3 and TRBJ2-7; perhaps TRBD2 as D (5 bases). The CDR3 has 14 residues. Germline CDR1 is LGHNA and CDR2 is YSLEER. V lost 4 bases and J lost 2, with 12 bases in between. CDR3 DNA: TGCGCCAGCAGCCCCAGGACTGGGGCCTACGAGCAGTACTTC. Encoded protein: CASSPRTGAYEQYF.

This clone was detected a few times. This rearrangement joins TRBV6-2 or TRBV6-3 to TRBJ1-1, with unresolved D. V lost 4 bases to trimming and J lost 0 bases, with 9 bases between them. The CDR3 is made up of 14 amino acids. CDR1 and CDR2 (germline): MNHEY, SVGEGT. The CDR3 region has the DNA TGTGCCAGCAGTTTCCCACATGTGAACACTGAAGCTTTCTTT. Protein: CASSFPHVNTEAFF.

The chain is built from TRBV2 and TRBJ2-3, with D perhaps TRBD2 (5 bases). Germline V gives CDR1 SNHLY, CDR2 FYNNEI. This CDR3 region has 15 residues. Trimming removed 6 bases from V and 4 bases from J, with 17 bases in between. The CDR3 coding sequence is TGTGCCAGCAGCCCCGACTCGCGGGTATCAGATACGCAGTATTTT. Its protein product is CASSPDSRVSDTQYF.

This chain's CDR3 is CASSLVGDLGTEAFF. Here the CDR3 DNA reads TGCGCCAGCAGCTTGGTGGGGGACTTGGGCACTGAAGCTTTCTTT. The chain combines TRBV5-1 with TRBJ1-1; D is possibly TRBD1 (5 bases). CDR3 length equals 15 residues. V was cut by 0 bases and J by 4 bases, with 13 bases left in between. CDR1 is SGHRS and CDR2 is YFSETQ in the germline V gene.

CDR3 bases: TGCGCCTTACTCGCGCTGGGACAGGGAATGAACACTGAAGCTTTCTTT. Translated: CALLALGQGMNTEAFF. The V and J genes are TRBV5-1 and TRBJ1-1; the match to TRBD1 covers 9 bases. V lost 10 bases and J lost 0; bases outside the gene matches: 13. Germline V lookup: CDR1 SGHRS, CDR2 YFSETQ. The CDR3 has 16 amino acids.

The chain carries TRBV9 and TRBJ2-3; D is perhaps TRBD2 (7 bases). The germline CDR1 and CDR2 sequences are SGDLS and YYNGEE. The CDR3 length is 15 residues. With 3 bases removed from V and 8 bases from J, the gap between germline ends came to 19 bases. CDR3 amino acids: CASSASGTTGGTQYF. The CDR3 nucleotides are TGTGCCAGCAGCGCCTCCGGGACAACGGGAGGTACGCAGTATTTT.

J is TRBJ2-7 and V is TRBV18; TRBD2 might be the D (5 bases). The V gene's germline CDR1 is KGHSH and CDR2 LQKENI. Trimming stripped 2 bases from V and 4 bases from J, with 6 bases between. This CDR3 contains 12 residues. This chain's CDR3 is CASSPEGYEQYF. In DNA, the CDR3 is TGTGCCAGCTCACCAGAGGGTTACGAGCAGTACTTC.

The chain links TRBV6-2 or TRBV6-3 to TRBJ2-5; 7 bases agree with TRBD1. The CDR3 length is 16 residues. The V and J ends lost 5 bases and 1 base, in that order; junction bases with no gene match: 10. Per germline, CDR1 MNHEY and CDR2 SVGEGT. The CDR3 nucleotides read TGTGCCAGCAGTAAAGGTTATGGACAGGCCCAAGAGACCCAGTACTTC. Its protein product is CASSKGYGQAQETQYF.

This chain joins TRBV7-9 and TRBJ2-7, with D possibly matching TRBD2 (5 bases). Germline CDR1 is SEHNR and CDR2 is FQNEAQ (reference sequence). V lost 1 base to trimming and J lost 5 bases, with 18 bases between them. The CDR3 sequence is 16 residues long. Here the CDR3 reads CASSLGFTGFVHEQYF. The CDR3 DNA sequence: TGTGCCAGCAGCTTAGGATTCACGGGATTTGTCCACGAGCAGTACTTC.

The chain is built from TRBV7-2 and TRBJ2-4; D remains ambiguous. The CDR3 covers 15 residues. Germline V gives CDR1 SGHTA, CDR2 FQGNSA. Trimming left V 5 bases short and J 1 base short, with 12 bases between. The CDR3 DNA is TGTGCCAGCAGCGATCCCGGTTGGGCCAAAAACATTCAGTACTTC. This sequence encodes CASSDPGWAKNIQYF. The entire variable domain, with the rest obtained from reference TRBV7-2 and TRBJ2-4, is as follows: GAGVSQSPSNKVTEKGKDVELRCDPISGHTALYWYRQSLGQGLEFLIYFQGNSAPDKSGLPSDRFSAERTGGSVSTLTIQRTQQEDSAVYLCASSDPGWAKNIQYFGAGTRLSVL.

The V call is TRBV5-1, the J call TRBJ2-7, with a weak D call TRBD1 (6 bases). The CDR3 extends over 14 amino acids. Deletions cut 7 bases from V and 3 bases from J, with 17 bases between. Germline V gives CDR1 SGHRS, CDR2 YFSETQ. In DNA form, the CDR3 reads TGCGCCAGCGGGACAAGCGGAGCTAGCTACGAGCAGTACTTC. This encodes CASGTSGASYEQYF.

The chain joins TRBV21-1 to TRBJ2-1; no DNA check was done on the table's D call, TRBD2. TRBV21-1 is classified as a pseudogene. The CDR3 contains 16 residues. The CDR3 loop reads CASSIIAGGRYNEQFF. The CDR3, as DNA: TGTGCCAGCAGCATCATAGCGGGAGGGCGGTACAATGAGCAGTTCTTC.

This CDR3 reads CASSLVAGAYNEQFF. CDR3 nucleotides: TGTGCCAGCAGCTTAGTAGCGGGCGCCTACAATGAGCAGTTCTTC. This sequence joins TRBV7-2 and TRBJ2-1; 7 positions match TRBD2. This CDR3 comprises 15 residues. Germline CDR1 is SGHTA and CDR2 is FQGNSA. Trimming cost V 1 base and J 2 bases; bases outside gene matches: 2.

The chain employs TRBV20-1 and TRBJ2-1, with 8 nucleotides matching TRBD2. The germline gives CDR1 DFQATT, CDR2 SNEGSKA (reference sequence). V gave up 3 bases and J gave up 7 bases; unmatched junction bases: 8. The CDR3 runs 14 residues. The CDR3 region is CSASFAGGPNEQFF. The DNA of the CDR3 is TGCAGTGCTAGTTTTGCGGGGGGACCAAATGAGCAGTTCTTC.

The chain combines TRBV27 with TRBJ2-7, with D possibly TRBD1 on 6 matching bases. Germline-derived CDR1 and CDR2 are MNHEY and SMNVEV (reference sequence). V was trimmed by 5 bases and J by 0 bases, leaving 14 bases between them. The CDR3 extends over 15 amino acids. The CDR3 loop is CASSAKDSYSYEQYF. CDR3 nucleotide sequence: TGTGCCAGCAGTGCCAAGGACAGTTACTCCTACGAGCAGTACTTC.

This clone is a singleton in its sample. J is TRBJ1-5 and V is TRBV6-5; TRBD1 matches 10 bases. Germline CDR1 and CDR2: MNHEY and SVGAGI. V trimming: 6 bases; J trimming: 5 bases; junction bases outside the gene matches: 1. This CDR3 contains 13 residues. CDR3 region: CASSDRGHQPQHF. For the CDR3, the DNA is TGTGCCAGCAGCGACAGGGGGCATCAGCCCCAGCATTTT.

Written as DNA, the CDR3 is TGTGCCAGCAGCTTCGGAGCGGGAGGGCAGTTCTTC. Its protein product is CASSFGAGGQFF. V and J are TRBV7-9 and TRBJ2-1; TRBD2 aligns across 9 bases. The CDR3 length is 12 residues. After removal of 3 bases from V and 12 bases from J, the junction contained 3 bases not matched to a gene. Germline-derived CDR1 and CDR2 are SEHNR and FQNEAQ (reference sequence).

The rearrangement links TRBV9 to TRBJ1-4, with D possibly matching TRBD1 (6 bases). CDR1 and CDR2 from the germline V gene are SGDLS and YYNGEE. The CDR3 covers 14 residues. The V and J ends lost 0 bases and 7 bases respectively, with 10 bases between them. The CDR3 is CASSVGGGAEKLFF. The DNA for the CDR3 is TGTGCCAGCAGCGTAGGAGGGGGAGCTGAAAAACTGTTTTTT.

This sequence joins TRBV7-8 and TRBJ1-2, with 9 bases aligning to TRBD1. This CDR3 contains 14 residues. Germline loops: CDR1 SGHVS, CDR2 FQNEAQ. Trimming took 7 bases from V and 6 from J; bases not matched to a gene: 9. Here the CDR3 DNA reads TGTGCCAGCACCCTCAACAGGGGGCAGGATGGCTACACCTTC. As protein: CASTLNRGQDGYTF.

The V gene is TRBV7-2, the J gene TRBJ2-1; 14 bases match TRBD2. Germline assignment: CDR1 SGHTA and CDR2 FQGNSA. The CDR3 covers 18 residues. Trimming removed 5 bases from V and 7 bases from J; junction bases left unmatched: 13. The CDR3: CASSPGLAGATKWNEQFF. The CDR3 nucleotides read TGTGCCAGCAGCCCGGGACTAGCGGGAGCGACCAAGTGGAATGAGCAGTTCTTC.

This clone came up once. The V call is TRBV9, the J call TRBJ1-2, with TRBD1 matching 7 bases. The junction had 8 bases not matched to a gene; V was cut back by 4 bases and J by 5 bases. The CDR3 consists of 14 residues. Per germline, CDR1 SGDLS and CDR2 YYNGEE. Written as DNA, the CDR3 is TGTGCCAGCAGCCTCAGGGGGGTACCGTATGGCTACACCTTC. Residues: CASSLRGVPYGYTF.

The chain employs TRBV2 and TRBJ2-1, with TRBD2 matching 13 bases. Germline CDR1 SNHLY, CDR2 FYNNEI. J lost 10 bases, V lost 4 bases, and 10 bases had no gene match. CDR3 length: 16 amino acids. The CDR3 coding sequence is TGTGCCAGCAGTGCCGTGGGACTAGCGGGAATTCGGGAGCAGTTCTTC. This encodes CASSAVGLAGIREQFF.

This clone appeared once. V and J are TRBV10-2 and TRBJ2-7; tentatively, D is TRBD2 (6 bases). V was shortened by 4 bases and J by 3 bases, with 13 bases between the two germline ends. The germline gives CDR1 WSHSY, CDR2 SAAADI. The CDR3 is 14 residues long. The CDR3 DNA follows: TGCGCCAGCAGTGCCACGGGACTGAGCTACGAGCAGTACTTC. Translated, it gives CASSATGLSYEQYF.

The chain couples TRBV7-9 to TRBJ1-2; no clear D. CDR1 and CDR2 (germline): SEHNR, FQNEAQ (reference sequence). Trimming took off 0 bases at V and 1 base at J, with 3 bases between the two ends. The CDR3 consists of 13 residues. The CDR3 coding sequence is TGTGCCAGCAGCTTAGCCGTTAACTATGGCTACACCTTC. It encodes CASSLAVNYGYTF.